The clone carrying this T cell receptor (beta chain) has ten or more counts. Its antigen is unidentified. The sample belongs to a study of T cells in Graves' hyperthyroidism and ophthalmopathy. At the level of the study: Before treatment of any kind, peripheral blood was taken at initial diagnosis.

Trimming shortened V by 0 bases and J by 5 bases, and 10 bases separated the two germline ends. This CDR3 has 14 amino acids. Germline V gene sequence: CDR1 SGHAT, CDR2 FQNNGV. The study's findings and limits: Most thyroid clonotypes that were expanded above 0.001 also turned up in blood. Patients with ophthalmopathy were separated from those with stable hyperthyroidism by a 13 V-J model.

RNA transcripts gave rise to amplified TCR beta CDR3 regions. First-round RT-PCR with HTBI primers amplified the TCR CDR3 region. TCRdb used MiXCR to reprocess the multiplex PCR reads, holding one entry per CDR3 protein. This sample has fewer than 900,000 distinct CDR3 sequences, with 18% found just once. J is TRBJ1-1 and V is TRBV11-2; the D gene is possibly TRBD1 (6 bases). Source material: blood. The sequence came from a woman aged 45-60 years with Graves' hyperthyroidism that later progressed to Graves' ophthalmopathy. The CDR3 region is CASSLDGGQTEAFF. As DNA, the CDR3 is TGTGCCAGCAGCTTAGACGGGGGGCAGACTGAAGCTTTCTTT. The full variable domain, with the rest looked up from reference TRBV11-2 and TRBJ1-1, is EAGVAQSPRYKIIEKRQSVAFWCNPISGHATLYWYQQILGQGPKLLIQFQNNGVVDDSQLPKDRFSAERLKGVDSTLKIQPAKLEDSAVYLCASSLDGGQTEAFFGQGTRLTVV.